Each of the 27 T cell receptor beta chains below was sequenced from the same sample in a study of cytomegalovirus exposure and HLA in healthy donors. The PCR employed 60 Vbeta primers together with 13 Jbeta primers. Repertoires were generated with immunoSEQ multiplex PCR, while TCRdb's copy carries only in-frame clones and drops some. Among 150,000 to 200,000 clones listed, less than 90% were seen once. Sequenced material: PBMCs. These receptors were collected from a woman aged 18-30 years in good health and CMV-seronegative.

This clone was picked up one time. The chain has TRBV18 and TRBJ2-7, with a weak D call TRBD2 (5 bases). The CDR3 length is 16 residues. Trimming removed 1 base from V and 6 bases from J, with 19 bases in between. Germline CDR1 reads KGHSH; CDR2 reads LQKENI. Here the CDR3 DNA reads TGTGCCAGCTCACCACTTATTATCGACTCTGCGGGCGAGCAGTACTTC. Protein: CASSPLIIDSAGEQYF.

This clone was found a few times. The chain is built from TRBV5-1 and TRBJ2-6, with D possibly TRBD2 on 6 matching bases. CDR3 size: 16 residues. Germline loops: CDR1 SGHRS, CDR2 YFSETQ. Trimming shortened V by 0 bases and J by 0 bases, and 7 bases separated the two germline ends. CDR3 DNA sequence: TGCGCCAGCAGCTTGGTGGAGGGCTCTGGGGCCAACGTCCTGACTTTC. This encodes CASSLVEGSGANVLTF.

The chain carries TRBV7-6 and TRBJ2-2, with D unresolved. V was trimmed by 4 bases and J by 2 bases, leaving 11 bases between them. The length of the CDR3 is 15 residues. Germline CDR1 is SGHVS and CDR2 is FNYEAQ. DNA for the CDR3: TGTGCCAGCAGCTCACTGGGCCTTAACACCGGGGAGCTGTTTTTT. Its translation: CASSSLGLNTGELFF.

The CDR3 DNA reads as TGTGCCAGCAGCCCCAGGGGGCCATACGAGCAGTACTTC. Its protein is CASSPRGPYEQYF. This chain uses TRBV27 with TRBJ2-5, with 8 positions matching TRBD1. The J call may be incorrect, as the DNA end agrees better with TRBJ2-7. From germline, CDR1 is MNHEY and CDR2 SMNVEV (reference sequence). CDR3 length: 13 amino acids.

The chain combines TRBV4-2 with TRBJ1-3; possible D gene TRBD1, 6 bases. The length of the CDR3 is 15 residues. V was pared by 4 bases and J by 2 bases, with 12 bases between. Looked up from germline, CDR1 is LGHNA and CDR2 is YNFKEQ. CDR3 sequence reads: CASSPATGTGNTIYF. The CDR3 DNA is TGTGCCAGCAGCCCAGCGACAGGCACTGGAAACACCATATATTTT.

This clone appeared a few times. The rearrangement links TRBV28 to TRBJ2-1; the D gene is possibly TRBD1 (5 bases). V was clipped by 6 bases and J by 7 bases, with 10 bases between them. The germline V gene has CDR1 MDHEN and CDR2 SYDVKM. The length of the CDR3 is 12 residues. The CDR3 loop is CASRGDKNEQFF. The CDR3 region has the DNA TGTGCCAGCAGAGGGGATAAGAATGAGCAGTTCTTC.

The table lists this clone with a few counts. The genes are TRBV6-5 and TRBJ1-1; no firm D call. The CDR3 extends over 13 amino acids. Trimming shortened V by 2 bases and J by 1 base, and 5 bases separated the two germline ends. Germline lookup yields CDR1 MNHEY and CDR2 SVGAGI. The CDR3 DNA sequence: TGTGCCAGCAGTTACGAGCAGAACACTGAAGCTTTCTTT. Residues: CASSYEQNTEAFF.

CDR3 amino acids: CASSLEGGANRETQYF. CDR3 DNA: TGTGCCAGCAGCTTAGAGGGGGGGGCGAATAGAGAGACCCAGTACTTC. V usage is TRBV7-2 and J usage is TRBJ2-5; possible D gene TRBD2, 7 bases. This CDR3 contains 16 residues. Germline V gene data show CDR1 as SGHTA and CDR2 as FQGNSA. Trimming took 1 base from V and 4 from J, leaving 16 bases between them.

The rearrangement links TRBV15 to TRBJ2-3; D might be TRBD2 (5 bases). The length of the CDR3 is 16 residues. Per germline, CDR1 LNHNV and CDR2 YYDKDF (reference sequence). Trimming took off 2 bases at V and 3 bases at J, with 15 bases between the two ends. The CDR3 DNA is TGTGCCACCAGCAGAATTGGGGTTAGCGTGACAGATACGCAGTATTTT. Its translation is CATSRIGVSVTDTQYF.

The chain joins TRBV15 to TRBJ2-3; D uncertain. This CDR3 spans 15 amino acids. Germline CDR1 is LNHNV and CDR2 is YYDKDF (reference sequence). V was trimmed by 3 bases and J by 4 bases, leaving 14 bases between them. The CDR3 spells CATSRWPERSDTQYF. CDR3 nucleotides: TGTGCCACCAGCAGGTGGCCAGAAAGATCAGATACGCAGTATTTT. Full variable domain (missing parts from reference TRBV15 and TRBJ2-3): DAMVIQNPRYQVTQFGKPVTLSCSQTLNHNVMYWYQQKSSQAPKLLFHYYDKDFNNEADTPDNFQSRRPNTSFCFLDIRSPGLGDTAMYLCATSRWPERSDTQYFGPGTRLTVL.

V usage is TRBV29-1 and J usage is TRBJ1-1; D may be TRBD1 (5 bases). The CDR3 has 11 amino acids. V was cut by 4 bases and J by 5 bases, with 8 bases left in between. From germline, CDR1 is SQVTM and CDR2 ANQGSEA. CDR3 DNA sequence: TGCAGCGTTGGGGGGGTTACTGAAGCTTTCTTT. This sequence encodes CSVGGVTEAFF.

This chain connects TRBV29-1 to TRBJ2-5; maybe TRBD1 (6 bases). The J call is in doubt because the DNA end fits TRBJ2-7 better. This CDR3 is built from 13 residues. In germline, CDR1 is SQVTM, CDR2 ANQGSEA. The chain's CDR3 is CSVVRTDSYEQYF. CDR3 nucleotides: TGCAGCGTTGTGAGGACAGACTCCTACGAGCAGTACTTC.

The genes are TRBV19 and TRBJ1-5; no clear D. The germline V gene has CDR1 LNHDA and CDR2 SQIVND (reference sequence). The CDR3 consists of 13 residues. Trimming shortened V by 1 base and J by 4 bases, and 5 bases separated the two germline ends. DNA of the CDR3: TGTGCCAGTAGTATAGGTCAGAATCAGCCCCAGCATTTT. This encodes CASSIGQNQPQHF.

The chain uses TRBV5-4 and TRBJ2-5, with a tentative D call TRBD1 (5 bases). The J call is doubtful: the DNA matches TRBJ2-7 better. The CDR3 extends over 13 amino acids. In germline, CDR1 is SGHNT, CDR2 YYREEE (reference sequence). This CDR3 reads CASSLEGPTEQYF. Written as DNA, the CDR3 is TGTGCCAGCAGCTTGGAGGGGCCAACCGAGCAGTACTTC.

The rearrangement uses TRBV27 and TRBJ1-1; 12 positions agree with TRBD1. The CDR3 consists of 16 residues. Germline V gene sequence: CDR1 MNHEY, CDR2 SMNVEV (reference sequence). After removal of 1 base from V and 10 bases from J, the junction contained 10 bases not matched to a gene. The chain's CDR3 is CASSLYGTGGGIRAFF. CDR3 nucleotides: TGTGCCAGCAGTTTATACGGGACAGGGGGCGGGATAAGAGCTTTCTTT.

This clone was observed a single time. Other DNA sequences of this sample code for an identical CDR3. The chain joins TRBV28 to TRBJ1-5; D is possibly TRBD1 (6 bases). V was clipped by 3 bases and J by 2 bases, with 20 bases between them. Germline V CDR1 and CDR2: MDHEN, SYDVKM. The CDR3 runs to 18 residues. CDR3 protein: CASSFVLFRGLGNQPQHF. The CDR3 nucleotides read TGTGCCAGCAGTTTTGTGTTGTTTAGGGGGTTGGGCAATCAGCCCCAGCATTTT. The full variable domain, in which reference TRBV28 and TRBJ1-5 provide the parts outside the CDR3, is DVKVTQSSRYLVKRTGEKVFLECVQDMDHENMFWYRQDPGLGLRLIYFSYDVKMKEKGDIPEGYSVSREKKERFSLILESASTNQTSMYLCASSFVLFRGLGNQPQHFGDGTRLSIL.

The chain has TRBV7-8 and TRBJ1-5, with D hard to call. V was pared by 6 bases and J by 0 bases, with 9 bases between. The CDR3 consists of 14 residues. The germline V gene has CDR1 SGHVS and CDR2 FQNEAQ. The CDR3 bases are TGTGCCAGCAGGGGCAGCAATAGCAATCAGCCCCAGCATTTT. It codes for CASRGSNSNQPQHF.

This clone has just a few counts. This rearrangement joins TRBV29-1 to TRBJ1-1; D perhaps matches TRBD1 (5 bases). The CDR3 consists of 11 residues. Trimming removed 7 bases from V and 7 bases from J, with 13 bases in between. Per germline, CDR1 SQVTM and CDR2 ANQGSEA. CDR3 bases: TGCAGCGCCAGTCGTACAGGTGAAGCTTTCTTT. Translating gives CSASRTGEAFF. The variable domain in full, completed from reference TRBV29-1 and TRBJ1-1, reads SAVISQKPSRDICQRGTSLTIQCQVDSQVTMMFWYRQQPGQSLTLIATANQGSEATYESGFVIDKFPISRPNLTFSTLTVSNMSPEDSSIYLCSASRTGEAFFGQGTRLTVV.

The CDR3 sequence: CASSPGQGITYEQYF. CDR3 DNA: TGTGCCAGCTCACCGGGACAGGGGATAACCTACGAGCAGTACTTC. The chain uses TRBV18 and TRBJ2-7, with 10 bases identical to TRBD1. V shed 3 bases and J 2 bases; nucleotides not matched to a gene: 4. The germline V gene encodes CDR1 KGHSH and CDR2 LQKENI. The CDR3 totals 15 residues.

The chain joins TRBV7-3 to TRBJ2-7; tentatively, D is TRBD2 (5 bases). The CDR3 totals 13 residues. CDR1 is SGHTA and CDR2 is FQGTGA in the germline V gene. The V end lost 5 bases, the J end lost 6 bases, and 14 bases lay between the germline ends. The CDR3 is CASSPTPGVEQYF. CDR3 DNA sequence: TGTGCCAGCAGCCCGACTCCCGGGGTCGAGCAGTACTTC.

The gene calls are TRBV19 and TRBJ1-5; 7 bases fit TRBD1. V dropped 3 bases and J dropped 3; count of bases not matched to a gene: 5. This CDR3 is 15 amino acids long. Germline V lookup: CDR1 LNHDA, CDR2 SQIVND (reference sequence). For the CDR3, the DNA is TGTGCCAGTAGTATTTGGGGGACAGACAATCAGCCCCAGCATTTT. It is translated as CASSIWGTDNQPQHF.

The V call is TRBV19, the J call TRBJ1-1, with 8 nucleotides matching TRBD1. This CDR3 region has 13 residues. Germline CDR1 LNHDA, CDR2 SQIVND (reference sequence). With 4 bases clipped from V and 6 bases from J, the junction kept 4 bases outside the gene matches. CDR3 residues: CASSRTGSPEAFF. DNA of the CDR3: TGTGCCAGTAGTAGGACAGGGAGCCCTGAAGCTTTCTTT.

The chain has TRBV7-3 and TRBJ2-1; 13 nucleotides match TRBD2. The CDR3 has 19 residues. Germline-derived CDR1 and CDR2 are SGHTA and FQGTGA. Trimming at V came to 4 bases and at J to 4 bases, leaving 13 bases not matched to a gene. The CDR3 bases are TGTGCCAGCAGCTCGCGGACTAGCGGGAGCGGGGTCCTTTACAATGAGCAGTTCTTC. It encodes CASSSRTSGSGVLYNEQFF.

The rearrangement links TRBV4-1 to TRBJ1-2; D is unresolved. The germline V gene encodes CDR1 MGHRA and CDR2 YSYEKL. V was shortened by 0 bases and J by 2 bases, with 13 bases between the two germline ends. This CDR3 has 16 amino acids. The CDR3 is CASSQDSGRANYGYTF. CDR3 nucleotides: TGCGCCAGCAGCCAAGATTCGGGAAGGGCCAACTATGGCTACACCTTC.

In its sample, this clone was seen once. This sequence joins TRBV6-6 and TRBJ2-5; D is possibly TRBD2 (6 bases). V lost 8 bases and J 1 base, leaving 20 bases between the germline ends. Germline lookup yields CDR1 MNHNY and CDR2 SVGAGI (reference sequence). CDR3 length: 16 amino acids. The CDR3 is CASQPSYGGAQETQYF. For the CDR3, the DNA is TGTGCCAGCCAACCATCCTACGGCGGGGCCCAAGAGACCCAGTACTTC.

The chain uses TRBV2 and TRBJ2-2, with TRBD2 as a possible D gene (5 bases). Germline V gives CDR1 SNHLY, CDR2 FYNNEI. Trimming took off 4 bases at V and 0 bases at J, with 9 bases between the two ends. The CDR3 runs to 15 residues. The CDR3 spells CASSGFSANTGELFF. The CDR3 bases are TGTGCCAGCAGTGGTTTTAGCGCGAACACCGGGGAGCTGTTTTTT.

The chain combines TRBV5-6 with TRBJ1-5; D ambiguous. Trimming took 4 bases from V and 7 from J, leaving 15 bases between them. The length of the CDR3 is 14 residues. In germline, CDR1 is SGHDT, CDR2 YYEEEE. CDR3 sequence: CASSPWPAEQPQHF. CDR3 in DNA: TGTGCCAGCAGCCCGTGGCCGGCGGAGCAGCCCCAGCATTTT.